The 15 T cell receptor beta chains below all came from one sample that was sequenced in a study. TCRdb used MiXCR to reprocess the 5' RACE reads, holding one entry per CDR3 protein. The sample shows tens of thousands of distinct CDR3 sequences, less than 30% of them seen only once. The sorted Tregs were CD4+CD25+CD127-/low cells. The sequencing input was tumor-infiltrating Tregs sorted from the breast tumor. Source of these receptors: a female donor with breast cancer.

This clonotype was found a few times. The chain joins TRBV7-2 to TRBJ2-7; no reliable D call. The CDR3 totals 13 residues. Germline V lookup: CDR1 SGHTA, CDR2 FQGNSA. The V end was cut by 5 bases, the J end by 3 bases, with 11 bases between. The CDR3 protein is CASSPRTYYEQYF. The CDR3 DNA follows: TGTGCCAGCAGCCCCAGGACCTACTACGAGCAGTACTTC.

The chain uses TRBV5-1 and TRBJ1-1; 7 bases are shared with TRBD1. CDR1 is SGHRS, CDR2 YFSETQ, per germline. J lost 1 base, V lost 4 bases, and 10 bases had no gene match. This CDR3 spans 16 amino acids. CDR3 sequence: CASSPGDRVGNTEAFF. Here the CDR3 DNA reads TGCGCCAGCAGCCCAGGCGACAGGGTCGGGAACACTGAAGCTTTCTTT.

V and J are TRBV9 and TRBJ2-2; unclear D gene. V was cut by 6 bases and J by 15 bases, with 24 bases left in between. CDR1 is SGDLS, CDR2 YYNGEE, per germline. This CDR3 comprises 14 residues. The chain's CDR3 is CASTSPLYTGELFF. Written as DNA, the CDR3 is TGTGCCAGCACCTCACCCTTGTACACCGGAGAGTTGTTTTTT. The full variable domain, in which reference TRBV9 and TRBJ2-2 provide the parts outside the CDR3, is DSGVTQTPKHLITATGQRVTLRCSPRSGDLSVYWYQQSLDQGLQFLIQYYNGEERAKGNILERFSAQQFPDLHSELNLSSLELGDSALYFCASTSPLYTGELFFGEGSRLTVL.

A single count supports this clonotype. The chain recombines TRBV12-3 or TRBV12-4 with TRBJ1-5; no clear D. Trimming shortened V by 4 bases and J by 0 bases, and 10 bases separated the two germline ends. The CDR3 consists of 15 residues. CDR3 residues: CASSSIGDSNQPQHF. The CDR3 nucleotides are TGTGCCAGCAGTTCCATTGGGGATAGCAATCAGCCCCAGCATTTT.

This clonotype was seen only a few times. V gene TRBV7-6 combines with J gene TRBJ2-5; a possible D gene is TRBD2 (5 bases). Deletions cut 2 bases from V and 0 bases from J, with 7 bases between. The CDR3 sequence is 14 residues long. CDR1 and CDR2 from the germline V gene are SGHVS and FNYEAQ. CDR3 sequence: CASSLSGYQETQYF. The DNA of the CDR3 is TGTGCCAGCAGCTTATCGGGGTACCAAGAGACCCAGTACTTC.

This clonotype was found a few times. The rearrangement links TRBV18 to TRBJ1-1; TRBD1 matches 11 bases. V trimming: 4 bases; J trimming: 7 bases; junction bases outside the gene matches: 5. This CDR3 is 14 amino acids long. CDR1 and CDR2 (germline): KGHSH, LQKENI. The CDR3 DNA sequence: TGTGCCAGCTCACTAGGACAGGGGGCTGTTGAAGCTTTCTTT. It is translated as CASSLGQGAVEAFF.

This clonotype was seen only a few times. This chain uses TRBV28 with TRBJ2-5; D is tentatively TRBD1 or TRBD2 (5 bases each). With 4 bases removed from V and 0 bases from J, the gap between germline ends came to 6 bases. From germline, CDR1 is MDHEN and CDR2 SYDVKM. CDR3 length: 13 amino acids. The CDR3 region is CASSWGNQETQYF. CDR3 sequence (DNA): TGTGCCAGCAGTTGGGGGAACCAAGAGACCCAGTACTTC.

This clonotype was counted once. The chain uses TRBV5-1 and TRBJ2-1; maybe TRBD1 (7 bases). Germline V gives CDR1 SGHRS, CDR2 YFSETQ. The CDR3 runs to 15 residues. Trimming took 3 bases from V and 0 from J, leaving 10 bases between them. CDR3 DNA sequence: TGCGCCAGCAGCTCGGGGGACAGCTCCTACAATGAGCAGTTCTTC. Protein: CASSSGDSSYNEQFF.

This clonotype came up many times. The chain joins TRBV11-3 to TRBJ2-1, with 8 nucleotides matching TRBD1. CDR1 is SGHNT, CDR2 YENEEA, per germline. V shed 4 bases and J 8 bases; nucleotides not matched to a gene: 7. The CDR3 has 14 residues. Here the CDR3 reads CASSWQGAADEQFF. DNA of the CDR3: TGTGCCAGCAGCTGGCAGGGGGCGGCCGATGAGCAGTTCTTC.

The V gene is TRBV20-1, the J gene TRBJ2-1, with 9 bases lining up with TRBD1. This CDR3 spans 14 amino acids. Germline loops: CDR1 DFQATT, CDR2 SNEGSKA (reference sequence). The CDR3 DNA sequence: TGCAGGGCGGCACGGACAGGGGTCGGCAATGAGCAGTTCTTC. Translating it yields CRAARTGVGNEQFF.

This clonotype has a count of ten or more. CDR3 coding DNA: TGCAGTGCCAGATCAGGGGGGACAGATACGCAGTATTTT. Encoded protein: CSARSGGTDTQYF. The genes are TRBV20-1 and TRBJ2-3; tentatively, D is TRBD1 (7 bases). The V and J ends lost 6 bases and 3 bases respectively, with 13 bases between them. Germline loops: CDR1 DFQATT, CDR2 SNEGSKA (reference sequence). The CDR3 is 13 residues long.

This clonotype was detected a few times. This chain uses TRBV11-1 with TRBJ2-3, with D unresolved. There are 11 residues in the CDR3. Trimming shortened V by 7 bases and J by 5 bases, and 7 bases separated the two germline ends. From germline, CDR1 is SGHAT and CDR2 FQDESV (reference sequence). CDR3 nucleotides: TGTGCCAGCATTGTTCAAGATACGCAGTATTTT. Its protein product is CASIVQDTQYF.

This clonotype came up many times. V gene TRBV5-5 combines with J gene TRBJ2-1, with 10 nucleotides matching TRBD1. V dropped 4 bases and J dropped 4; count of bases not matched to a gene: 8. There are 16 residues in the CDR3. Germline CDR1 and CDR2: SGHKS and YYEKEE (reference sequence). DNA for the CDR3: TGTGCCAGCAGCGGGGACAGGGGCTTTTTATACAATGAGCAGTTCTTC. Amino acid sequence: CASSGDRGFLYNEQFF.

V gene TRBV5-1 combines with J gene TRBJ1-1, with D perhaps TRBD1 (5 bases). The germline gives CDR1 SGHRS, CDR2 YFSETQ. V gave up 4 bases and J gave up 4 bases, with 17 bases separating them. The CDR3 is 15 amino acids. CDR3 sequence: CASSLASGGPTEAFF. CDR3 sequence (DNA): TGCGCCAGCAGCCTAGCTTCCGGGGGTCCCACTGAAGCTTTCTTT.

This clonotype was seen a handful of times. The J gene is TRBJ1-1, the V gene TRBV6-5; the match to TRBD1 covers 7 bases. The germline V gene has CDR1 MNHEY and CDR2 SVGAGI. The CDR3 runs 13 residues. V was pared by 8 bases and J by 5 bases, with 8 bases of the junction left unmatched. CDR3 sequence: CASQTGRITEAFF. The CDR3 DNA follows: TGTGCCAGCCAGACAGGGAGAATAACTGAAGCTTTCTTT.